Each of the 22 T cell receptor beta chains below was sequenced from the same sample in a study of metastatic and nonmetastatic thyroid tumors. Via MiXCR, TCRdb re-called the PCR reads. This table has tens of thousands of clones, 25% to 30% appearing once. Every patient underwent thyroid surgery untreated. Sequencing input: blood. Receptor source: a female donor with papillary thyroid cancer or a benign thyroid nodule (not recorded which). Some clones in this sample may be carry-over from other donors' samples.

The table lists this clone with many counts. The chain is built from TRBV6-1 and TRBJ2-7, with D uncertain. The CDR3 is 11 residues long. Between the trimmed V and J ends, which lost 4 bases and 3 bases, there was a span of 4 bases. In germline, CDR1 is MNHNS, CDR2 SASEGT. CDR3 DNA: TGTGCCAGCAGTGCGGGCTACGAGCAGTACTTC. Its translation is CASSAGYEQYF.

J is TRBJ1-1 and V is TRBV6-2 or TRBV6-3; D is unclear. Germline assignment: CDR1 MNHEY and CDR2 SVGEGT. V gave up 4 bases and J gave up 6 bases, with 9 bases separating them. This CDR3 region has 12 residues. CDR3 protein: CASSFPAPEAFF. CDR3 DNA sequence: TGTGCCAGCAGTTTCCCAGCACCTGAAGCTTTCTTT.

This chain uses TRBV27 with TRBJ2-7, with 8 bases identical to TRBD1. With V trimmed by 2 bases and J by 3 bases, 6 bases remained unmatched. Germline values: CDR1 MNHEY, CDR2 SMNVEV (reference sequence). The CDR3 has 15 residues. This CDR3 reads CASSLRGDRFYEQYF. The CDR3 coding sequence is TGTGCCAGCAGTTTAAGGGGGGACAGGTTCTACGAGCAGTACTTC.

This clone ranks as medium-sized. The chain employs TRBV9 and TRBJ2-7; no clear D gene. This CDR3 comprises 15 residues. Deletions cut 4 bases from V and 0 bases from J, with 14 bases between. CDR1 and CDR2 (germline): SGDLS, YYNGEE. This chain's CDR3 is CASSFGPESSYEQYF. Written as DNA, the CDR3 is TGTGCCAGCAGCTTCGGGCCGGAGAGCTCCTACGAGCAGTACTTC. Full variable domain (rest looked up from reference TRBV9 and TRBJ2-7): DSGVTQTPKHLITATGQRVTLRCSPRSGDLSVYWYQQSLDQGLQFLIQYYNGEERAKGNILERFSAQQFPDLHSELNLSSLELGDSALYFCASSFGPESSYEQYFGPGTRLTVT.

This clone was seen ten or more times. CDR3 residues: CSARDEDSLLFNQPQHF. The CDR3 nucleotides are TGCAGTGCTAGAGATGAAGACAGCCTCCTCTTCAATCAGCCCCAGCATTTT. The chain carries TRBV20-1 and TRBJ1-5; a weak D match, TRBD1 (5 bases). V lost 0 bases and J 3 bases, leaving 18 bases between the germline ends. Germline V gives CDR1 DFQATT, CDR2 SNEGSKA (reference sequence). The CDR3 contains 17 residues.

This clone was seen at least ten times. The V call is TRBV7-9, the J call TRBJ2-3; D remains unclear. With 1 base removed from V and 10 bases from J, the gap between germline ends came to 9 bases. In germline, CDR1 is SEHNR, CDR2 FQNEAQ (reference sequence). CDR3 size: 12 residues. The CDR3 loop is CASSLELGSQYF. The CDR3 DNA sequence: TGTGCCAGCAGCTTAGAACTGGGTTCGCAGTATTTT.

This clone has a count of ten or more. CDR3 coding DNA: TGTGCCAGTAGCCCCTGGGACAGTTATAGCAATCAGCCCCAGCATTTT. Translated, it gives CASSPWDSYSNQPQHF. V and J are TRBV19 and TRBJ1-5; 7 bases fit TRBD1. The J segment lost 0 bases and the V segment lost 6 bases, leaving 8 bases of the junction unmatched. This CDR3 comprises 16 residues. CDR1 LNHDA and CDR2 SQIVND come from the germline V gene (reference sequence).

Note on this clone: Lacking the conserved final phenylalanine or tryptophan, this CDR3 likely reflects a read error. This CDR3 is CVIRGTTDTQYL. Written as DNA, the CDR3 is TGTGTCATCAGAGGGACCACAGATACGCAGTATTTA. The chain uses TRBV10-3 and TRBJ2-3, with D possibly called TRBD1 or TRBD2 (5 bases each). Germline lookup yields CDR1 ENHRY and CDR2 SYGVKD. The CDR3 loop spans 12 amino acids.

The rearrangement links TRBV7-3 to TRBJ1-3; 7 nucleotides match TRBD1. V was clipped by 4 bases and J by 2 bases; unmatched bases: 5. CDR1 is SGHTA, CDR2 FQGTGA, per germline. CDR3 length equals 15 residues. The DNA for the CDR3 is TGTGCCAGCAGCTCCAGTACAGGGGCTGGAAACACCATATATTTT. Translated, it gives CASSSSTGAGNTIYF.

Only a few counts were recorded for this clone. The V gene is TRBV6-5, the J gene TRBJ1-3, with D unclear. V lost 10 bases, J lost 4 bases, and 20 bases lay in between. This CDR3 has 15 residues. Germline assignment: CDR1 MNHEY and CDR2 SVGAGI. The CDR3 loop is CATKGPGNSGNTIYF. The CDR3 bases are TGTGCCACGAAAGGGCCGGGAAACTCCGGAAACACCATATATTTT.

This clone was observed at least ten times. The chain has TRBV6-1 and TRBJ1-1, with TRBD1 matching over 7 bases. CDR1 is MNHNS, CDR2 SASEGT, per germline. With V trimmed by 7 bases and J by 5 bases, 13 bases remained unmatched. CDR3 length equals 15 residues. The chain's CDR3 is CASTKGTVAGTEAFF. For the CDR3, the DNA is TGTGCCAGCACCAAAGGGACAGTCGCGGGGACTGAAGCTTTCTTT.

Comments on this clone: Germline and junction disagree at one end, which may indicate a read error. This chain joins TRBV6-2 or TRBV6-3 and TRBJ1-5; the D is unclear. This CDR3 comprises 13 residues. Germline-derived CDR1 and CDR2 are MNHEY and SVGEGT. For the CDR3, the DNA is TGTGCCTGCAGTACAGACTACAATCAGCACCAGCATTTT. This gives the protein CACSTDYNQHQHF.

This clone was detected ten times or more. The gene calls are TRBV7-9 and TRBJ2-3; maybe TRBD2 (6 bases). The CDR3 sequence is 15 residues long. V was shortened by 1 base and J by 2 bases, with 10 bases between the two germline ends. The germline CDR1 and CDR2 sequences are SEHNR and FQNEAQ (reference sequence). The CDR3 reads CASSLGRVFTDTQYF. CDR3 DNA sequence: TGTGCCAGCAGCTTAGGGAGGGTATTCACAGATACGCAGTATTTT.

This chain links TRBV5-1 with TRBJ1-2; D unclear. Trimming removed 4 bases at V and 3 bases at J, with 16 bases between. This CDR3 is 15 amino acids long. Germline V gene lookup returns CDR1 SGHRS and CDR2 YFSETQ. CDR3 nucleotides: TGCGCCAGCAGCCCCGGTACAGCATTATACTATGGCTACACCTTC. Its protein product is CASSPGTALYYGYTF. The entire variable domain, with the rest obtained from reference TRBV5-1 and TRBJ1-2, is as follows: KAGVTQTPRYLIKTRGQQVTLSCSPISGHRSVSWYQQTPGQGLQFLFEYFSETQRNKGNFPGRFSGRQFSNSRSEMNVSTLELGDSALYLCASSPGTALYYGYTFGSGTRLTVV.

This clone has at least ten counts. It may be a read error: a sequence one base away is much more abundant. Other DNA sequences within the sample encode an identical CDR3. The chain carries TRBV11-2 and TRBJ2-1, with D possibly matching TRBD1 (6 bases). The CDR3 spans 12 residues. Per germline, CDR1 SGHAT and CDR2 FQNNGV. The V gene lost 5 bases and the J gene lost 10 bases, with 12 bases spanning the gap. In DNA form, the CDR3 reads TGTGCCAGCAGCCCGCAGGGGCCCGAGCAGTTCTTC. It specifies CASSPQGPEQFF.

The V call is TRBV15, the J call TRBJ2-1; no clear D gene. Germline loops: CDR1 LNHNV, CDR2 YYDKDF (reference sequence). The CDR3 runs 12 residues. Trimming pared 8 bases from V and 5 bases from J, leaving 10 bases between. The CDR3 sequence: CATLDFHNEQFF. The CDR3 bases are TGTGCCACCTTAGACTTTCACAATGAGCAGTTCTTC.

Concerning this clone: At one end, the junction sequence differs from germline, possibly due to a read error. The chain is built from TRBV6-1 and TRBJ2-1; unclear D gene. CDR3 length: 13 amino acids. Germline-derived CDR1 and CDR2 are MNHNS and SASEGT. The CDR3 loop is CASSERCDNDQFF. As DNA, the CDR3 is TGTGCCAGCAGTGAAAGGTGTGACAATGACCAGTTCTTC.

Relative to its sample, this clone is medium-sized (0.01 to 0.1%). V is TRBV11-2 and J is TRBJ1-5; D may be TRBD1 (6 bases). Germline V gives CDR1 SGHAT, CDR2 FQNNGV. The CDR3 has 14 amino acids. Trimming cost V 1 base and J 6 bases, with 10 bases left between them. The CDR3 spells CASSLGGGVQPQHF. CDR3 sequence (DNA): TGTGCCAGCAGCTTAGGAGGGGGGGTTCAGCCCCAGCATTTT.

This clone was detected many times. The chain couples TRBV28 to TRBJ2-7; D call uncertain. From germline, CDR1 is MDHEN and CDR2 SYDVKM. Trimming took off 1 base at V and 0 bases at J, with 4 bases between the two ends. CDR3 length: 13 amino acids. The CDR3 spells CASSLFSSYEQYF. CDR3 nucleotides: TGTGCCAGCAGTTTATTCAGCTCCTACGAGCAGTACTTC.

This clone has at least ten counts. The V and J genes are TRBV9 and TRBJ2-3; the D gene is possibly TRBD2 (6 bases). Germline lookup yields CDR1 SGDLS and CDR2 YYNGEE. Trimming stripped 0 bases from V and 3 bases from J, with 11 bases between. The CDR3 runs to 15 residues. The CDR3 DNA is TGTGCCAGCAGCGTAGGGGCGGGACCTACAGATACGCAGTATTTT. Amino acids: CASSVGAGPTDTQYF.

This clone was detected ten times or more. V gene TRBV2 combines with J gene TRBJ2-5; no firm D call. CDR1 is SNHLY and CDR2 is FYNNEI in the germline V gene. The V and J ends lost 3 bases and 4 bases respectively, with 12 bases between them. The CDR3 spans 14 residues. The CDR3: CASSDQRTRETQYF. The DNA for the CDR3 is TGTGCCAGCAGTGACCAGCGCACCAGAGAGACCCAGTACTTC. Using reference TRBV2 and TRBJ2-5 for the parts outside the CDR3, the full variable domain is EPEVTQTPSHQVTQMGQEVILRCVPISNHLYFYWYRQILGQKVEFLVSFYNNEISEKSEIFDDQFSVERPDGSNFTLKIRSTKLEDSAMYFCASSDQRTRETQYFGPGTRLLVL.

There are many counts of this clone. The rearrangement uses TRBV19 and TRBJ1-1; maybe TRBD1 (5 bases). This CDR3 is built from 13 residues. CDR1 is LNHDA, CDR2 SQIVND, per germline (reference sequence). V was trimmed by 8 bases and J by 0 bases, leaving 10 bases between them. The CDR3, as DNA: TGTGCCAGTGCCGGGACGTTGAACACTGAAGCTTTCTTT. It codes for CASAGTLNTEAFF.